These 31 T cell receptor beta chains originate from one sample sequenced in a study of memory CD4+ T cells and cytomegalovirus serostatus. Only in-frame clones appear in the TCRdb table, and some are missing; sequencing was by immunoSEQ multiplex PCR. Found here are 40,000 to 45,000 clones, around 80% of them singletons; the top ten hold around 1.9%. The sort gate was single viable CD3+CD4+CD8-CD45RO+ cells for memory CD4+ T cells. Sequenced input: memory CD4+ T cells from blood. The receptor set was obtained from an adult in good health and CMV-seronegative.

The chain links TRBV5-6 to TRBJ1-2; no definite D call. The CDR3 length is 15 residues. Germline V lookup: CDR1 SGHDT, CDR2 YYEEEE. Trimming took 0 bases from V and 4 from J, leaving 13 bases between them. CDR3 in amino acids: CASSLVSGGIYGYTF. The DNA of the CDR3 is TGTGCCAGCAGCTTGGTCAGCGGAGGAATCTATGGCTACACCTTC.

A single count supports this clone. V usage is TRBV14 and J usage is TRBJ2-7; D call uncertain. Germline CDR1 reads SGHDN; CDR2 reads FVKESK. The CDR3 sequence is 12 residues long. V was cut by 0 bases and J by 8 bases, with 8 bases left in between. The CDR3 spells CASSQDRKKQYF. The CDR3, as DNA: TGTGCCAGCAGCCAAGATAGAAAAAAGCAGTACTTC.

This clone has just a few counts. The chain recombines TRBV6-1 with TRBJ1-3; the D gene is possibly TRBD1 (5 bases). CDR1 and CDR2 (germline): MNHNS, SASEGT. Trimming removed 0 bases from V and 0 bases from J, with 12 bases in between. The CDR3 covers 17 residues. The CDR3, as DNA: TGTGCCAGCAGTGAAGCGCATGGGGGATCCTCTGGAAACACCATATATTTT. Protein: CASSEAHGGSSGNTIYF.

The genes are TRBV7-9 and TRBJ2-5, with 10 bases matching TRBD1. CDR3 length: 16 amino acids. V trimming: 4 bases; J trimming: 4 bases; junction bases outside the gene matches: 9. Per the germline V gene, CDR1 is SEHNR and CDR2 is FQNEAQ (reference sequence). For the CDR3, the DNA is TGTGCCAGCAGCTCGAACCGGGACAGGGGAACAGAGACCCAGTACTTC. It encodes CASSSNRDRGTETQYF. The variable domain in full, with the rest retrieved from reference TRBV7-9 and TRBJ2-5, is DTGVSQNPRHKITKRGQNVTFRCDPISEHNRLYWYRQTLGQGPEFLTYFQNEAQLEKSRLLSDRFSAERPKGSFSTLEIQRTEQGDSAMYLCASSSNRDRGTETQYFGPGTRLLVL.

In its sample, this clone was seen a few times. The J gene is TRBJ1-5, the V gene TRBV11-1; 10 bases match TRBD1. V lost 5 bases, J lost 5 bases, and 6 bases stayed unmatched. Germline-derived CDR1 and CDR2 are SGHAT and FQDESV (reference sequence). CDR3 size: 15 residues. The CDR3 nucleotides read TGTGCCAGCAGCCGCGGACAGGGGGACCATCAGCCCCAGCATTTT. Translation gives CASSRGQGDHQPQHF.

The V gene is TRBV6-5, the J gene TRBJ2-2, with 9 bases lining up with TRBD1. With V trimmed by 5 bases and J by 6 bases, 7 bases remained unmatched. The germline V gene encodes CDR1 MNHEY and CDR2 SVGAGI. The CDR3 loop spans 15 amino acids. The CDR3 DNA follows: TGTGCCAGCAGTCTGACAGGGGGTAAGGCCGGGGAGCTGTTTTTT. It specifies CASSLTGGKAGELFF.

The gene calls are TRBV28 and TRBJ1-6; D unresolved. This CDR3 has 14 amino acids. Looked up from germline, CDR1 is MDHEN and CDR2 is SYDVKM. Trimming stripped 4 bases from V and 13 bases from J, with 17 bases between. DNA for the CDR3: TGTGCCAGCAGTTCCGGGTTGGGAGAAGTCCCCCTCCACTTT. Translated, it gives CASSSGLGEVPLHF.

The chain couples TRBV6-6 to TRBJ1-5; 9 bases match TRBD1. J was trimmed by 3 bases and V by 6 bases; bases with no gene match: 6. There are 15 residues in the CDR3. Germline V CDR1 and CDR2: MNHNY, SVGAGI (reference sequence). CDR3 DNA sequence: TGTGCCAGCAGAGAACAGGGGGCCTCCAATCAGCCCCAGCATTTT. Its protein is CASREQGASNQPQHF.

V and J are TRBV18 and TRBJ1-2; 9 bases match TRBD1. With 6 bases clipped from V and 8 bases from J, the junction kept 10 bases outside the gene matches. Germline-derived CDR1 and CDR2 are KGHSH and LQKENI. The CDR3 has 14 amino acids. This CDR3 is CASSRAGQGRGYTF. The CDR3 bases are TGTGCCAGCTCCCGAGCGGGACAGGGTCGAGGCTACACCTTC.

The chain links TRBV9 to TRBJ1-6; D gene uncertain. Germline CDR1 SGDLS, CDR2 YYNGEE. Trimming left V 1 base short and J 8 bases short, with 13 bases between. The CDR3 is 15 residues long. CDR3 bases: TGTGCCAGCAGCGTATTCCCGGTCGGCGATTCACCCCTCCACTTT. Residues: CASSVFPVGDSPLHF.

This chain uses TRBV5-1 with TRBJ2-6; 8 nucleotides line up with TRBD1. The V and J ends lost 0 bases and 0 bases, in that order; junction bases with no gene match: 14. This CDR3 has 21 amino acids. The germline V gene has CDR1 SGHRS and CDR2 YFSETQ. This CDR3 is CASSLAGTGPRLDSGANVLTF. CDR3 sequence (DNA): TGCGCCAGCAGCTTGGCAGGGACAGGTCCCCGTTTGGACTCTGGGGCCAACGTCCTGACTTTC.

The CDR3 region has the DNA TGCAGCGTTGAAGATCGATCGGGGTATAATGGCTACACCTTC. As protein: CSVEDRSGYNGYTF. The chain carries TRBV29-1 and TRBJ1-2, with D unresolved. V was shortened by 0 bases and J by 6 bases, with 14 bases between the two germline ends. The CDR3 consists of 14 residues. Per germline, CDR1 SQVTM and CDR2 ANQGSEA.

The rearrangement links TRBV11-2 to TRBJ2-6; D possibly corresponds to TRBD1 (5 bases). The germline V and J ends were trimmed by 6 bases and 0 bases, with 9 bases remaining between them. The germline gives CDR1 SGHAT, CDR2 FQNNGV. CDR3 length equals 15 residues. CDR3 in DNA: TGTGCCAGCAGGAACACAGGCTCTGGGGCCAACGTCCTGACTTTC. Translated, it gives CASRNTGSGANVLTF.

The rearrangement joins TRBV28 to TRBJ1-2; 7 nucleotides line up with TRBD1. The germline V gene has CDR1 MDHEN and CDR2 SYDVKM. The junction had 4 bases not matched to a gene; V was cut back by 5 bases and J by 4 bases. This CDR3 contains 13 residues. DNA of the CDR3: TGTGCCAGCAGTCCCCGGGACAGCTATGGCTACACCTTC. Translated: CASSPRDSYGYTF.

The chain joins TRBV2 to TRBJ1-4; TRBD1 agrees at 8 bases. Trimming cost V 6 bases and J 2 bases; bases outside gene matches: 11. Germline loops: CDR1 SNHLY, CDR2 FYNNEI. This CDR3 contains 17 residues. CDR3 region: CASRGTGLESTNEKLFF. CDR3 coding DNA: TGTGCCAGCAGGGGGACAGGACTCGAGTCGACTAATGAAAAACTGTTTTTT. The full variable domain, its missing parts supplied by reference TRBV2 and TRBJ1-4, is EPEVTQTPSHQVTQMGQEVILRCVPISNHLYFYWYRQILGQKVEFLVSFYNNEISEKSEIFDDQFSVERPDGSNFTLKIRSTKLEDSAMYFCASRGTGLESTNEKLFFGSGTQLSVL.

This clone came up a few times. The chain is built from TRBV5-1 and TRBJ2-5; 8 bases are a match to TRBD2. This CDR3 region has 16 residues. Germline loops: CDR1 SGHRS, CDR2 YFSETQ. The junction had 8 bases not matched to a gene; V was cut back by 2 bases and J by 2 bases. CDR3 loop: CASSLNGGAGQETQYF. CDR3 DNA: TGCGCCAGCAGCTTAAACGGGGGGGCCGGGCAAGAGACCCAGTACTTC.

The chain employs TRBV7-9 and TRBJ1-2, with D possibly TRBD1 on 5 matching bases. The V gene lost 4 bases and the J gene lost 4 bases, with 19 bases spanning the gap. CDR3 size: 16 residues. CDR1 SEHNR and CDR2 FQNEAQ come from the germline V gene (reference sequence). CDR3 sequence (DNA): TGTGCCAGCAGCTCACCGCCCAGGGAGGGCCTCTATGGCTACACCTTC. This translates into CASSSPPREGLYGYTF.

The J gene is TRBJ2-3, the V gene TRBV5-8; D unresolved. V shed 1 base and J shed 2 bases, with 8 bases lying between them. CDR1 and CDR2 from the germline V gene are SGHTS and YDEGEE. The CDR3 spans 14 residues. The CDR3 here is CASSLTGPTDTQYF. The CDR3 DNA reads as TGTGCCAGCAGCTTGACCGGACCCACAGATACGCAGTATTTT.

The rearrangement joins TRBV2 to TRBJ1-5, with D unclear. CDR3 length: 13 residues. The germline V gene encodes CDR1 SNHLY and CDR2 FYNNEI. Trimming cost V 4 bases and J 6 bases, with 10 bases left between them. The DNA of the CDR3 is TGTGCCAGCAGTGGAGACTCCGGTCAGCCCCAGCATTTT. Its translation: CASSGDSGQPQHF.

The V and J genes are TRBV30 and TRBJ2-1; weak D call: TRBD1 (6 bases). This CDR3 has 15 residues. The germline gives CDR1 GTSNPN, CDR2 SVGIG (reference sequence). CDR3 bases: TGTGCTATGGCCTCACTAGTGGGGGCCTGGGGTGAGCAGTTCTTC. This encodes CAMASLVGAWGEQFF.

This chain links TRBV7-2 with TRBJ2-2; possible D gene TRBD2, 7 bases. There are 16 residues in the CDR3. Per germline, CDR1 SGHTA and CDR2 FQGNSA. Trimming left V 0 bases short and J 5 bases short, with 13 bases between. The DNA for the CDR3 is TGTGCCAGCAGCTTAGCGCGGAGGGGGGGTACCGGGGAGCTGTTTTTT. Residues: CASSLARRGGTGELFF.

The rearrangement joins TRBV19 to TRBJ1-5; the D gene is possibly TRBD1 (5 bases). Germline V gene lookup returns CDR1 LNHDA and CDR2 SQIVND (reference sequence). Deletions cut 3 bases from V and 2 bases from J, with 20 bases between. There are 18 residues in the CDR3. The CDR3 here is CASSIRGEAGVGNQPQHF. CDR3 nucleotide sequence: TGTGCCAGTAGTATTAGGGGTGAGGCGGGAGTAGGCAATCAGCCCCAGCATTTT.

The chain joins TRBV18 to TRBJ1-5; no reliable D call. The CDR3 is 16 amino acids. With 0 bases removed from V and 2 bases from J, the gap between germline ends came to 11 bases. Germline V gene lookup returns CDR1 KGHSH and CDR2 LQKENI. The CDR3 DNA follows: TGTGCCAGCTCACCACCCAATGCAGGAGGCAATCAGCCCCAGCATTTT. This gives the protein CASSPPNAGGNQPQHF.

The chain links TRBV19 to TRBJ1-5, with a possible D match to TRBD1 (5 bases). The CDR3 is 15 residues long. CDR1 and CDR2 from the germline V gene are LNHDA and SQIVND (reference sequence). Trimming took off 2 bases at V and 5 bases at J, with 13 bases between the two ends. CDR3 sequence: CASSIYGRVDQPQHF. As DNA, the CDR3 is TGTGCCAGTAGTATATATGGCAGGGTGGATCAGCCCCAGCATTTT. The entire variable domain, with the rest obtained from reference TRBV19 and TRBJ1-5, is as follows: DGGITQSPKYLFRKEGQNVTLSCEQNLNHDAMYWYRQDPGQGLRLIYYSQIVNDFQKGDIAEGYSVSREKKESFPLTVTSAQKNPTAFYLCASSIYGRVDQPQHFGDGTRLSIL.

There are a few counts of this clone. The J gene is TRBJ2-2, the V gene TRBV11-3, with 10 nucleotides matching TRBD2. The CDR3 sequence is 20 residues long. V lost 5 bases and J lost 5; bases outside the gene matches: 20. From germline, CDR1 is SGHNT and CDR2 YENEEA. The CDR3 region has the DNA TGTGCCAGCAGCCTACTTAGGTGGCTAGCGGGGGCAAAGGGTACCGGGGAGCTGTTTTTT. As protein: CASSLLRWLAGAKGTGELFF.

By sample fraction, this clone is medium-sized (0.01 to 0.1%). Here the CDR3 DNA reads TGTGCCAGCAGCCTCCTGACAGCAGGGAACACTGAAGCTTTCTTT. It encodes CASSLLTAGNTEAFF. The chain links TRBV11-3 to TRBJ1-1; TRBD1 might be the D (5 bases). This CDR3 region has 15 residues. The germline CDR1 and CDR2 sequences are SGHNT and YENEEA. V was clipped by 5 bases and J by 1 base, with 14 bases between them.

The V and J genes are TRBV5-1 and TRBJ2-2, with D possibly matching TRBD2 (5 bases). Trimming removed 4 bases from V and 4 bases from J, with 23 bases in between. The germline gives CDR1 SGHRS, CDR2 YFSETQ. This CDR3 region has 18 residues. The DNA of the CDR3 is TGCGCCAGCAGCCCCACCCTCGCCACCCTAGCAGGCACCGGGGAGCTGTTTTTT. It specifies CASSPTLATLAGTGELFF.

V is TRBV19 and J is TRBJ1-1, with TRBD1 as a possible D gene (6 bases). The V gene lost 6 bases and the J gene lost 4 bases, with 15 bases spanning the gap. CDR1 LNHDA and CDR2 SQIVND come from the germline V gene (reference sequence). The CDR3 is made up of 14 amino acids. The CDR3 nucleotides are TGTGCCAGTAGCCAAATGGGGGCTGGCACTGAAGCTTTCTTT. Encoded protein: CASSQMGAGTEAFF.

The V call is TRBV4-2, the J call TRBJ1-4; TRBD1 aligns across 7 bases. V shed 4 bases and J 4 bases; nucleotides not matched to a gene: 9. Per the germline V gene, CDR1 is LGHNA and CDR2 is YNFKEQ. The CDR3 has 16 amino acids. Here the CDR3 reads CASSRATGAGNEKLFF. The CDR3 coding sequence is TGTGCCAGCAGCCGAGCCACAGGGGCGGGTAATGAAAAACTGTTTTTT.

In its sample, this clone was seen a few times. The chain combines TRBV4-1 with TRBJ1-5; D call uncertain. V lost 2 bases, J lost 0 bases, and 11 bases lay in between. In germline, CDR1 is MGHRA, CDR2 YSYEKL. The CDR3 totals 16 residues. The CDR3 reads CASSQFSRNSNQPQHF. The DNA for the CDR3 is TGCGCCAGCAGCCAATTCTCCAGAAATAGCAATCAGCCCCAGCATTTT.

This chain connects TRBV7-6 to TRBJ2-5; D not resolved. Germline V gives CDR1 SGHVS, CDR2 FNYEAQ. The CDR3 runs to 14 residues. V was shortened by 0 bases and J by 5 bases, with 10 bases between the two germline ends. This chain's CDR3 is CASSLAGSRETQYF. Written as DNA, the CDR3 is TGTGCCAGCAGCTTAGCGGGTTCGAGGGAGACCCAGTACTTC. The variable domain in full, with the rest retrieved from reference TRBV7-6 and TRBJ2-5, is GAGVSQSPRYKVTKRGQDVALRCDPISGHVSLYWYRQALGQGPEFLTYFNYEAQQDKSGLPNDRFSAERPEGSISTLTIQRTEQRDSAMYRCASSLAGSRETQYFGPGTRLLVL.